These 23 T cell receptor beta chains were all obtained from the same sample, sequenced in a study of CD8+ T cells in alopecia areata. The treatment here: oral pan-JAK inhibitor, 5-10 mg twice daily. It was cDNA, reverse transcribed from extracted RNA, that served as the sequencing template. Sequencing was performed with immunoSEQ multiplex PCR; in TCRdb, only in-frame clones are kept and a portion is missing. The sample carries about 200,000 clones, roughly three fifths recorded once. The sample was CD4+ T cells sorted from blood, taken at week 4, from a patient treated with tofacitinib. The receptors were sampled from a human donor with alopecia areata.

The J gene is TRBJ1-5, the V gene TRBV30; D possibly corresponds to TRBD1 (5 bases). The length of the CDR3 is 15 residues. The germline V and J ends were trimmed by 1 base and 2 bases, with 12 bases remaining between them. Germline V gene sequence: CDR1 GTSNPN, CDR2 SVGIG (reference sequence). The CDR3 DNA sequence: TGTGCCTGGAGTGAAGGGGCGCGGGGCAATCAGCCCCAGCATTTT. This encodes CAWSEGARGNQPQHF.

The chain carries TRBV6-5 and TRBJ2-7, with D hard to call. Germline CDR1 is MNHEY and CDR2 is SVGAGI. V was clipped by 5 bases and J by 0 bases, with 14 bases between them. CDR3 length equals 15 residues. The CDR3 is CASSPDISASYEQYF. CDR3 nucleotide sequence: TGTGCCAGCAGTCCCGACATATCCGCCTCCTACGAGCAGTACTTC.

The chain combines TRBV9 with TRBJ2-7; D call uncertain. V was cut by 0 bases and J by 0 bases, with 7 bases left in between. The CDR3 totals 14 residues. Germline V lookup: CDR1 SGDLS, CDR2 YYNGEE. CDR3 in DNA: TGTGCCAGCAGCGTAGCGGCTAACTCCTACGAGCAGTACTTC. As protein: CASSVAANSYEQYF.

This rearrangement joins TRBV29-1 to TRBJ2-5; 10 bases are a match to TRBD1. V shed 4 bases and J 4 bases; nucleotides not matched to a gene: 6. This CDR3 contains 14 residues. The germline gives CDR1 SQVTM, CDR2 ANQGSEA. CDR3 loop: CSVGGTGAGETQYF. For the CDR3, the DNA is TGCAGCGTTGGCGGGACAGGGGCAGGAGAGACCCAGTACTTC.

This sequence joins TRBV5-1 and TRBJ2-3; weak D call: TRBD2 (7 bases). Trimming left V 0 bases short and J 4 bases short, with 15 bases between. The CDR3 is 16 amino acids. In germline, CDR1 is SGHRS, CDR2 YFSETQ. The CDR3 DNA sequence: TGCGCCAGCAGCTTGGAGCAGGGGAGGGCCGCAGATACGCAGTATTTT. The encoded protein is CASSLEQGRAADTQYF.

A few counts support this clone. CDR3 loop: CASSRQGSHGYTF. The CDR3, as DNA: TGTGCCAGCAGCCGACAGGGTTCGCATGGCTACACCTTC. The V and J genes are TRBV6-5 and TRBJ1-2; 7 bases align to TRBD1. In germline, CDR1 is MNHEY, CDR2 SVGAGI. This CDR3 is 13 amino acids long. The trim removed 6 bases at V and 6 bases at J, leaving 7 bases unmatched.

V and J are TRBV7-9 and TRBJ1-2, with a weak D call TRBD1 (5 bases). This CDR3 region has 16 residues. Trimming stripped 1 base from V and 5 bases from J, with 17 bases between. Germline V gene lookup returns CDR1 SEHNR and CDR2 FQNEAQ (reference sequence). This chain's CDR3 is CASSLDRAQGEYGYTF. CDR3 DNA sequence: TGTGCCAGCAGCTTAGATCGTGCTCAGGGTGAATATGGCTACACCTTC.

This clone was recorded once. CDR3 nucleotide sequence: TGCGCCAGCAAAGGGACAGGGGAGTACGAGCAGTACTTC. Translating gives CASKGTGEYEQYF. J is TRBJ2-7 and V is TRBV4-1; 10 bases map to TRBD1. This CDR3 has 13 residues. V lost 7 bases to trimming and J lost 4 bases; unmatched junction nucleotides: 4. CDR1 is MGHRA and CDR2 is YSYEKL in the germline V gene.

The V gene is TRBV29-1, the J gene TRBJ2-1; maybe TRBD1 (6 bases). This CDR3 comprises 16 residues. The germline V gene has CDR1 SQVTM and CDR2 ANQGSEA. Trimming shortened V by 5 bases and J by 0 bases, and 17 bases separated the two germline ends. The CDR3 protein is CSVHSRDTRSYNEQFF. Written as DNA, the CDR3 is TGCAGCGTTCACAGCCGGGACACACGCTCCTACAATGAGCAGTTCTTC.

This clone was counted only a few times. J is TRBJ2-1 and V is TRBV7-3; D is perhaps TRBD2 (5 bases). The V and J ends lost 5 bases and 8 bases respectively, with 13 bases between them. Germline V gives CDR1 SGHTA, CDR2 FQGTGA. The CDR3 sequence is 13 residues long. The CDR3 region has the DNA TGTGCCAGCAGCCCCTCTGGCGGGTATGAGCAGTTCTTC. Translation gives CASSPSGGYEQFF.

This clone appeared a few times. The chain links TRBV2 to TRBJ2-1; the match to TRBD2 covers 8 bases. V was clipped by 4 bases and J by 5 bases; unmatched bases: 4. This CDR3 has 14 residues. CDR1 and CDR2 (germline): SNHLY, FYNNEI. The CDR3 spells CASSVGGAHNEQFF. The CDR3 nucleotides read TGTGCCAGCAGTGTCGGGGGGGCCCACAATGAGCAGTTCTTC.

This chain links TRBV5-1 with TRBJ1-2, with 10 bases aligning to TRBD1. Germline values: CDR1 SGHRS, CDR2 YFSETQ. This CDR3 is built from 13 residues. V lost 4 bases and J lost 9; bases outside the gene matches: 6. CDR3: CASSIGTGDSYTF. Here the CDR3 DNA reads TGCGCCAGCAGCATAGGGACAGGGGATAGCTACACCTTC.

This rearrangement joins TRBV10-3 to TRBJ2-5; possibly TRBD1 for D (6 bases). V shed 6 bases and J shed 4 bases, with 15 bases lying between them. The CDR3 loop spans 14 amino acids. In germline, CDR1 is ENHRY, CDR2 SYGVKD. The CDR3 sequence is CAISPPGQPETQYF. For the CDR3, the DNA is TGTGCCATCAGCCCCCCCGGACAGCCAGAGACCCAGTACTTC.

This clone was counted a few times. The chain links TRBV30 to TRBJ2-1, with 13 bases aligning to TRBD2. The CDR3 extends over 15 amino acids. Unmatched junction bases numbered 6, after V lost 5 bases and J lost 5 bases. Looked up from germline, CDR1 is GTSNPN and CDR2 is SVGIG (reference sequence). CDR3 amino acids: CAWATGLAGNNEQFF. Here the CDR3 DNA reads TGTGCCTGGGCCACGGGACTAGCGGGGAACAATGAGCAGTTCTTC.

V and J are TRBV30 and TRBJ1-6; D gene unclear. This CDR3 region has 15 residues. The V end lost 2 bases, the J end lost 3 bases, and 11 bases lay between the germline ends. Germline V CDR1 and CDR2: GTSNPN, SVGIG (reference sequence). The CDR3 protein is CAWSPIRDYNSPLHF. CDR3 nucleotides: TGTGCCTGGAGTCCTATCCGGGACTATAATTCACCCCTCCACTTT.

The chain is built from TRBV18 and TRBJ1-2, with a tentative D call TRBD1 (5 bases). Trimming left V 3 bases short and J 2 bases short, with 16 bases between. Looked up from germline, CDR1 is KGHSH and CDR2 is LQKENI. The CDR3 has 16 amino acids. CDR3 amino acids: CASSPLQTDRNYGYTF. Here the CDR3 DNA reads TGTGCCAGCTCACCTCTCCAAACCGACAGAAACTATGGCTACACCTTC. Based on the CDR3 plus reference TRBV18 and TRBJ1-2, the full variable domain is NAGVMQNPRHLVRRRGQEARLRCSPMKGHSHVYWYRQLPEEGLKFMVYLQKENIIDESGMPKERFSAEFPKEGPSILRIQQVVRGDSAAYFCASSPLQTDRNYGYTFGSGTRLTVV.

The chain is built from TRBV9 and TRBJ1-2; 9 positions match TRBD1. CDR3 length equals 14 residues. V lost 7 bases, J lost 7 bases, and 11 bases stayed unmatched. Germline V lookup: CDR1 SGDLS, CDR2 YYNGEE. CDR3 nucleotide sequence: TGTGCCAGCTCGATTAACGGGGACAGGGCTGGCTACACCTTC. Protein: CASSINGDRAGYTF. Looking up the rest from reference TRBV9 and TRBJ1-2 gives the full variable domain: DSGVTQTPKHLITATGQRVTLRCSPRSGDLSVYWYQQSLDQGLQFLIQYYNGEERAKGNILERFSAQQFPDLHSELNLSSLELGDSALYFCASSINGDRAGYTFGSGTRLTVV.

This clone showed up just a few times. The chain has TRBV10-3 and TRBJ2-1; D might be TRBD1 (6 bases). The CDR3 has 18 residues. Looked up from germline, CDR1 is ENHRY and CDR2 is SYGVKD. Trimming stripped 10 bases from V and 3 bases from J, with 28 bases between. The CDR3: CATRDGDNAKGHYNEQFF. For the CDR3, the DNA is TGTGCCACCCGCGACGGCGATAATGCCAAGGGACACTACAATGAGCAGTTCTTC.

This chain links TRBV4-2 with TRBJ2-2, with 9 positions matching TRBD2. With V trimmed by 0 bases and J by 1 base, 6 bases remained unmatched. Germline V gene sequence: CDR1 LGHNA, CDR2 YNFKEQ. The length of the CDR3 is 18 residues. CDR3 sequence: CASSQDPLAGKNTGELFF. CDR3 DNA sequence: TGTGCCAGCAGCCAAGATCCCCTAGCGGGGAAGAACACCGGGGAGCTGTTTTTT.

V is TRBV29-1 and J is TRBJ1-1; 8 bases match TRBD1. Germline V gene lookup returns CDR1 SQVTM and CDR2 ANQGSEA. Trimming took 3 bases from V and 7 from J; bases not matched to a gene: 4. The CDR3 is 12 residues long. The chain's CDR3 is CSVDPDRGEAFF. CDR3 coding DNA: TGCAGCGTTGACCCCGACAGGGGTGAAGCTTTCTTT.

The genes are TRBV27 and TRBJ2-5, with 8 bases that match TRBD1. The CDR3 has 14 amino acids. Germline CDR1 and CDR2: MNHEY and SMNVEV (reference sequence). V gave up 6 bases and J gave up 2 bases; unmatched junction bases: 5. CDR3: CASSHDRGQETQYF. The CDR3, as DNA: TGTGCCAGCAGCCACGACAGGGGACAAGAGACCCAGTACTTC.

This chain links TRBV29-1 with TRBJ1-5; D is uncertain. The CDR3 totals 12 residues. V lost 6 bases and J 5 bases, leaving 11 bases between the germline ends. Looked up from germline, CDR1 is SQVTM and CDR2 is ANQGSEA. The chain's CDR3 is CSVAERDQPQHF. CDR3 coding DNA: TGCAGCGTCGCTGAGAGGGATCAGCCCCAGCATTTT.

The chain couples TRBV4-3 to TRBJ2-3; TRBD2 agrees at 7 bases. Germline CDR1 reads LGHNA; CDR2 reads YSLEER. This CDR3 spans 14 amino acids. The V segment lost 2 bases and the J segment 1 base; nucleotides outside the gene matches: 0. CDR3 loop: CASSQTSGTDTQYF. As DNA, the CDR3 is TGCGCCAGCAGCCAAACTAGCGGCACAGATACGCAGTATTTT.